A selection of T cell receptor beta chains follows, all from one sample in a study of blood T cells in healthy people across ages. TCRdb called the 5' RACE reads again in MiXCR, with one record for every CDR3 protein. The sample lists around 710,000 distinct CDR3 sequences; around 40% were seen once. The specimen was blood. The source of these receptors is a woman in her fifties or sixties in good health. The CDR3 runs from the conserved cysteine through the conserved F or W. The D gene is left open where the match is weak. Some rows have no size entry. The others give once, few or many, or a class for an expanded clone.

v_call: TRBV29-1; clone_size: NA; j_call: TRBJ2-4; d_call: NA; cdr3_nt: TGCAGCGTTGAATGGGAGCAGTACTTC; cdr3_aa: CSVEWEQYF
v_call: TRBV3-1; clone_size: many; j_call: TRBJ2-7; d_call: NA; cdr3_nt: TGTGCCAGCAGCCAAGACTGGGTCGAGCAGTACTTC; cdr3_aa: CASSQDWVEQYF
v_call: TRBV10-3; clone_size: few; j_call: TRBJ2-5; d_call: TRBD2; cdr3_nt: TGTGCCATCAGCCGGACTAGCGGGAGTGTAGGAGAGACCCAGTACTTC; cdr3_aa: CAISRTSGSVGETQYF
v_call: TRBV20-1; clone_size: NA; j_call: TRBJ2-1; d_call: TRBD2; cdr3_nt: TGCAGTGCTCCCAGCGGGAACGATGAGCAGTTCTTC; cdr3_aa: CSAPSGNDEQFF
v_call: TRBV29-1; clone_size: NA; j_call: TRBJ2-7; d_call: NA; cdr3_nt: TGCAGCGTTGGGGGGGACTTATCCTACGAGCAGTACTTC; cdr3_aa: CSVGGDLSYEQYF
v_call: TRBV27; clone_size: NA; j_call: TRBJ2-6; d_call: NA; cdr3_nt: TGTGCCACGGGGGGCGGGGCCAACGTCCTGACTTTC; cdr3_aa: CATGGGANVLTF
v_call: TRBV6-1; clone_size: NA; j_call: TRBJ2-3; d_call: NA; cdr3_nt: TGTGCCAGCAGTGACACGGGACTCTACACAGATACGCAGTATTTT; cdr3_aa: CASSDTGLYTDTQYF
v_call: TRBV12-3/TRBV12-4; clone_size: few; j_call: TRBJ1-1; d_call: NA; cdr3_nt: TGTGCCAGCAGTTTACCAGGGGCTAAAGCTTTCTTT; cdr3_aa: CASSLPGAKAFF
v_call: TRBV20-1; clone_size: NA; j_call: TRBJ2-1; d_call: TRBD2; cdr3_nt: TGCAGTGCCCGGACTAGCGGGTACCACAATGAGCAGTTCTTC; cdr3_aa: CSARTSGYHNEQFF
v_call: TRBV3-1; clone_size: NA; j_call: TRBJ2-5; d_call: TRBD2; cdr3_nt: TGTGCCAGTAGCCGCGTCGGGGGGGACGAGACCCAGTACTTC; cdr3_aa: CASSRVGGDETQYF
v_call: TRBV20-1; clone_size: few; j_call: TRBJ2-1; d_call: NA; cdr3_nt: TGCAGTGCGTCCGGGGCCCAGTACCGCAACAATGAGCAGTTCTTC; cdr3_aa: CSASGAQYRNNEQFF
v_call: TRBV9; clone_size: NA; j_call: TRBJ2-2; d_call: NA; cdr3_nt: TGTGCGTCGGGAACCGGGGAGCTGTTTTTT; cdr3_aa: CASGTGELFF
v_call: TRBV6-2/TRBV6-3; clone_size: NA; j_call: TRBJ2-7; d_call: TRBD2; cdr3_nt: TGTGCCAGCAGACCCCCGGGACTAGCGGGCGAGCAGTACTTC; cdr3_aa: CASRPPGLAGEQYF
v_call: TRBV5-1; clone_size: NA; j_call: TRBJ2-7; d_call: TRBD1; cdr3_nt: TGCGCCAGCTCCCCCGGGACAGGGAACGACGAGCAGTACTTC; cdr3_aa: CASSPGTGNDEQYF
v_call: TRBV28; clone_size: NA; j_call: TRBJ2-7; d_call: TRBD1; cdr3_nt: TGTGCCAGCAGTGTCCTTAGGACAGGGGGGGACGAGCAGTACTTC; cdr3_aa: CASSVLRTGGDEQYF
v_call: TRBV30; clone_size: NA; j_call: TRBJ1-2; d_call: NA; cdr3_nt: TGTGCCTGGACAATAGCTAACTATGGCTACACCTTC; cdr3_aa: CAWTIANYGYTF
v_call: TRBV12-3/TRBV12-4; clone_size: once; j_call: TRBJ2-3; d_call: NA; cdr3_nt: TGTGCCAGCGGCGGTGGGGGGAGTGGGGTGGATACGCAGTATTTT; cdr3_aa: CASGGGGSGVDTQYF
v_call: TRBV9; clone_size: few; j_call: TRBJ2-7; d_call: TRBD1; cdr3_nt: TGTGCCAGCAGCGTAGCGGGTTGGGACAGGCGACAACTTATACACGAGCAGTACTTC; cdr3_aa: CASSVAGWDRRQLIHEQYF
v_call: TRBV6-5; clone_size: few; j_call: TRBJ2-3; d_call: NA; cdr3_nt: TGTGCCAGCAGGTCCGGGCCCAGACCAGATACGCAGTATTTT; cdr3_aa: CASRSGPRPDTQYF
v_call: TRBV3-1; clone_size: NA; j_call: TRBJ2-7; d_call: NA; cdr3_nt: TGTGCCAGCAGCCAACAGGGACACCAAACCGAGCAGTACTTC; cdr3_aa: CASSQQGHQTEQYF
v_call: TRBV20-1; clone_size: NA; j_call: TRBJ2-3; d_call: NA; cdr3_nt: TGCAGTGGACTTACTAGCTCCGATACGCAGTATTTT; cdr3_aa: CSGLTSSDTQYF
v_call: TRBV20-1; clone_size: NA; j_call: TRBJ1-6; d_call: TRBD1; cdr3_nt: TGCAGTGCTAGAGTGGGGGACAGGAGTAATTCACCCCTCCACTTT; cdr3_aa: CSARVGDRSNSPLHF
v_call: TRBV5-1; clone_size: NA; j_call: TRBJ2-7; d_call: NA; cdr3_nt: TGCGCCAGCAGCTCACCCAGCTCCTACGAGCAGTACTTC; cdr3_aa: CASSSPSSYEQYF
v_call: TRBV4-3; clone_size: NA; j_call: TRBJ1-4; d_call: NA; cdr3_nt: TGCGCCAGCAGCCAAGCAGGGTTAGCTAATGAAAAACTGTTTTTT; cdr3_aa: CASSQAGLANEKLFF
v_call: TRBV12-3/TRBV12-4; clone_size: few; j_call: TRBJ2-1; d_call: NA; cdr3_nt: TGTGCCAGCTTTGCAACCGTACAGCACAATGAGCAGTTCTTC; cdr3_aa: CASFATVQHNEQFF
v_call: TRBV29-1; clone_size: NA; j_call: TRBJ2-1; d_call: NA; cdr3_nt: TGCAGCGTGGCAACCAGCTCCTACAATGAGCAGTTCTTC; cdr3_aa: CSVATSSYNEQFF
v_call: TRBV7-9; clone_size: NA; j_call: TRBJ2-7; d_call: TRBD2; cdr3_nt: TGTGCCAGCAGCGACCTTAGCGGGGAGGACTCCTACGAGCAGTACTTC; cdr3_aa: CASSDLSGEDSYEQYF
v_call: TRBV5-5; clone_size: NA; j_call: TRBJ1-2; d_call: TRBD1; cdr3_nt: TGTGCCAGCAGCAAGGACAGGCGCGGCTATGGCTACACCTTC; cdr3_aa: CASSKDRRGYGYTF
v_call: TRBV4-3; clone_size: NA; j_call: TRBJ1-4; d_call: NA; cdr3_nt: TGCGCCAGCAGCCAAGAGGAGCTAGGGGGTGAAAAACTGTTTTTT; cdr3_aa: CASSQEELGGEKLFF
v_call: TRBV3-1; clone_size: few; j_call: TRBJ2-1; d_call: NA; cdr3_nt: TGTGCCAGCAGCCCGGCGATCTACAATGAGCAGTTCTTC; cdr3_aa: CASSPAIYNEQFF
v_call: TRBV3-1; clone_size: NA; j_call: TRBJ1-5; d_call: NA; cdr3_nt: TGTGCCAGCAGCCAAGGTGAAATAGGGGCTAAGGATCAGCCCCAGCATTTT; cdr3_aa: CASSQGEIGAKDQPQHF
v_call: TRBV28; clone_size: many; j_call: TRBJ2-7; d_call: NA; cdr3_nt: TGTGCCAGCAGTCCCGGGACACTAGTCTACGAGCAGTACTTC; cdr3_aa: CASSPGTLVYEQYF
v_call: TRBV9; clone_size: few; j_call: TRBJ2-7; d_call: NA; cdr3_nt: TGTGCCAGCAGCGTAGACGCTGAGAGCTCCTACGAGCAGTACTTC; cdr3_aa: CASSVDAESSYEQYF
v_call: TRBV6-2/TRBV6-3; clone_size: NA; j_call: TRBJ1-4; d_call: NA; cdr3_nt: TGTGCCAGCACGCTAGCTCGCCATGAAAAACTGTTTTTT; cdr3_aa: CASTLARHEKLFF
v_call: TRBV3-1; clone_size: few; j_call: TRBJ2-7; d_call: NA; cdr3_nt: TGTGCCAGCAGCCCACCGGGGCTCTACGAGCAGTACTTC; cdr3_aa: CASSPPGLYEQYF
v_call: TRBV27; clone_size: many; j_call: TRBJ2-3; d_call: NA; cdr3_nt: TGTGCCAGCAGCCTATGGGACAATACGCAGTATTTT; cdr3_aa: CASSLWDNTQYF
v_call: TRBV20-1; clone_size: NA; j_call: TRBJ2-5; d_call: TRBD1; cdr3_nt: TGCAGTGCTAGAGCCCTGACAGGGCAAGAGACCCAGTACTTC; cdr3_aa: CSARALTGQETQYF
v_call: TRBV29-1; clone_size: many; j_call: TRBJ1-2; d_call: NA; cdr3_nt: TGCAGCGGCCAGCTGAACTATGGCTACACCTTC; cdr3_aa: CSGQLNYGYTF
v_call: TRBV20-1; clone_size: many; j_call: TRBJ1-5; d_call: NA; cdr3_nt: TGCAGTGCTACGACAGAATATAGCAATCAGCCCCAGCATTTT; cdr3_aa: CSATTEYSNQPQHF
v_call: TRBV7-7; clone_size: many; j_call: TRBJ2-1; d_call: TRBD1; cdr3_nt: TGTGCCAGCAGCCCAGCCGGGACAGGGGACTACAATGAGCAGTTCTTC; cdr3_aa: CASSPAGTGDYNEQFF
v_call: TRBV10-3; clone_size: NA; j_call: TRBJ1-5; d_call: TRBD1; cdr3_nt: TGTGCCATCAGGGGACAGGAGTATCAGCCCCAGCATTTT; cdr3_aa: CAIRGQEYQPQHF
v_call: TRBV20-1; clone_size: NA; j_call: TRBJ2-7; d_call: NA; cdr3_nt: TGCAGTGCTAAGATAGGCTACGAGCAGTACTTC; cdr3_aa: CSAKIGYEQYF
v_call: TRBV28; clone_size: once; j_call: TRBJ2-1; d_call: NA; cdr3_nt: TGTGCCAGCAGTGGAATGGCCCTCAACTACAATGAGCAGTTCTTC; cdr3_aa: CASSGMALNYNEQFF
v_call: TRBV20-1; clone_size: many; j_call: TRBJ2-3; d_call: TRBD1; cdr3_nt: TGCAGGGGGACAGGGGACACAGATACGCAGTATTTT; cdr3_aa: CRGTGDTDTQYF
v_call: TRBV7-2; clone_size: NA; j_call: TRBJ2-7; d_call: NA; cdr3_nt: TGTGCCAGCAGCTTTCCCCGGGGCGACTCCTACGAGCAGTACTTC; cdr3_aa: CASSFPRGDSYEQYF
v_call: TRBV5-1; clone_size: NA; j_call: TRBJ2-5; d_call: TRBD1; cdr3_nt: TGCGCCAGCAGGGGCCAGGGGGCGCCCCAAGAGACCCAGTACTTC; cdr3_aa: CASRGQGAPQETQYF
v_call: TRBV6-5; clone_size: few; j_call: TRBJ1-2; d_call: NA; cdr3_nt: TGTGCCAGCAGTTACTCGACCTTCCTGGGCGGCTACACCTTC; cdr3_aa: CASSYSTFLGGYTF
v_call: TRBV9; clone_size: NA; j_call: TRBJ2-3; d_call: TRBD1; cdr3_nt: TGTGCCAGCAGCGTTGGGACAGGGGGAGGAACAGATACGCAGTATTTT; cdr3_aa: CASSVGTGGGTDTQYF
v_call: TRBV6-2/TRBV6-3; clone_size: many; j_call: TRBJ2-1; d_call: NA; cdr3_nt: TGTGCCAGCAGTTTTCGGCGGCTCTCCTACAATGAGCAGTTCTTC; cdr3_aa: CASSFRRLSYNEQFF
v_call: TRBV5-1; clone_size: NA; j_call: TRBJ1-6; d_call: NA; cdr3_nt: TGCGCCAGCAGCTTAACAGAGAATTCACCCCTCCACTTT; cdr3_aa: CASSLTENSPLHF
v_call: TRBV9; clone_size: NA; j_call: TRBJ1-1; d_call: NA; cdr3_nt: TGTGCCAGCAGCGTAGGAGTGTCAGGCGCTTTGAACACTGAAGCTTTCTTT; cdr3_aa: CASSVGVSGALNTEAFF